This TCR beta chain emerged from a study of shared clonotypes between healthy human individuals. Only in-frame clones appear in the TCRdb table, and some are missing; sequencing was by immunoSEQ multiplex PCR. The profile covers 600,000 to 750,000 clones, with 55% to 75% appearing a single time and about 1.7% taken by the ten largest. Germline V gene lookup returns CDR1 GTSNPN and CDR2 SVGIG (reference sequence). V lost 7 bases to trimming and J lost 1 base, with 13 bases between them. There are 13 residues in the CDR3. This sequence joins TRBV30 and TRBJ1-1; D unclear. The receptor was derived from a woman younger than 45 in good health. Input material: memory CD4+ T cells sorted from blood. The subset: CD45RA-negative fraction. The CDR3 loop reads CASPKTENTEAFF. DNA of the CDR3: TGTGCCTCCCCCAAGACGGAGAACACTGAAGCTTTCTTT.